The source of this T cell receptor beta chain is a study of identical twins. TCRdb re-called the 5' RACE reads with MiXCR, one entry per CDR3 protein. The sample yields about 810,000 distinct CDR3 sequences, 9% to 15% seen once. This clonotype appeared a few times. The antigen is not known. From germline, CDR1 is SEHNR and CDR2 FQNEAQ (reference sequence). This CDR3 has 11 amino acids. V gave up 7 bases and J gave up 7 bases, with 8 bases separating them. Whole-study results and caveats: Abundant cord blood beta clonotypes carried fewer insertions; memory repertoires showed none.

These data were also reused for a study on yellow fever vaccine responses in identical twins.

This receptor was taken from a woman aged 18-30 years in good health. Sequencing used PBMCs. V usage is TRBV7-9 and J usage is TRBJ2-1, with no clear D. As DNA, the CDR3 is TGTGCCAGCAACGATTTAAATGAGCAGTTCTTC. This codes for CASNDLNEQFF.